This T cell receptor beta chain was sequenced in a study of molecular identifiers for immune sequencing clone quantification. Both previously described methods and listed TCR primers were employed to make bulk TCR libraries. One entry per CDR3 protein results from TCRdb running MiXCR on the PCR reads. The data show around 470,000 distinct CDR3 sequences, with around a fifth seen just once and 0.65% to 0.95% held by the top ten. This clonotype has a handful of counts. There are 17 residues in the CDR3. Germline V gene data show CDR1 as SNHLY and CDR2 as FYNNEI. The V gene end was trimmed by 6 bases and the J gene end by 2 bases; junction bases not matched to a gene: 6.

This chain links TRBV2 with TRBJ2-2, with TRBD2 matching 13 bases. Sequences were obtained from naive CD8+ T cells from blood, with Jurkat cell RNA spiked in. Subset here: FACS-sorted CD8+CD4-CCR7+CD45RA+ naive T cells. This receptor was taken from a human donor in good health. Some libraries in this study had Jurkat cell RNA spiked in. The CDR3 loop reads CASSKTSGGSNTGELFF. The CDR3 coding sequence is TGTGCCAGCAGCAAGACTAGCGGGGGGTCCAACACCGGGGAGCTGTTTTTT.